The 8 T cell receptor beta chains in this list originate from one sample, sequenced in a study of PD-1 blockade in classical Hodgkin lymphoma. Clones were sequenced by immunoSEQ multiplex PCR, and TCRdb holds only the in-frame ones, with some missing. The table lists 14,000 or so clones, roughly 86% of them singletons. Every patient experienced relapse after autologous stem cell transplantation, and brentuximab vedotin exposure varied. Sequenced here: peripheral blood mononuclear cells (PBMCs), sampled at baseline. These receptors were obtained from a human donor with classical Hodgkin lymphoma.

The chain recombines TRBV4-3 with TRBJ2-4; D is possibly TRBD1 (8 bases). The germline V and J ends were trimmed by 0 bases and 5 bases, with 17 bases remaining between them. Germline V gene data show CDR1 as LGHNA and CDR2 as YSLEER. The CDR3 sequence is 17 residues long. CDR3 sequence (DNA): TGCGCCAGCAGCCAAGATCGGACAGGGAGGGGGGAAAACATTCAGTACTTC. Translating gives CASSQDRTGRGENIQYF.

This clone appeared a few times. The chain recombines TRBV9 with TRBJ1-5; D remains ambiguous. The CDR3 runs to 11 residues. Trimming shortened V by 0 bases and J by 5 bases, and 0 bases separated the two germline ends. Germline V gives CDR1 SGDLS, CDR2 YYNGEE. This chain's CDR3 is CASSVDQPQHF. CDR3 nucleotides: TGTGCCAGCAGCGTAGATCAGCCCCAGCATTTT. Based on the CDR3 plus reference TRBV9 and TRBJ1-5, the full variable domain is DSGVTQTPKHLITATGQRVTLRCSPRSGDLSVYWYQQSLDQGLQFLIQYYNGEERAKGNILERFSAQQFPDLHSELNLSSLELGDSALYFCASSVDQPQHFGDGTRLSIL.

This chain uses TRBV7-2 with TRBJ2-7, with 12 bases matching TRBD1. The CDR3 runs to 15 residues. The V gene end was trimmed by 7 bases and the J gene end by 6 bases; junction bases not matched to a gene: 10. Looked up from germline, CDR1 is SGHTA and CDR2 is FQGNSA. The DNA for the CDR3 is TGTGCCAGCAACATAATGGGACAGGGGGCGGGCGAGCAGTACTTC. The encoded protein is CASNIMGQGAGEQYF.

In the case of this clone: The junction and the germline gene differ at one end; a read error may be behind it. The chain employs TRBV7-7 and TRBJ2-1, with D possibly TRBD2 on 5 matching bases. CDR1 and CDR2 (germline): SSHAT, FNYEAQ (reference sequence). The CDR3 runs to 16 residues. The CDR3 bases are TGTGCTAGCAGCTTAGCGATGGCGGAAACGTACAATGAGCAGTTCTTC. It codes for CASSLAMAETYNEQFF.

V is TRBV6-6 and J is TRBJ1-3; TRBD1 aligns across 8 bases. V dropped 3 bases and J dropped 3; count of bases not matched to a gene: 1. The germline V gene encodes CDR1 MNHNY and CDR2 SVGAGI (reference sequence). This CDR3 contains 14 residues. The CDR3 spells CASSYGQGGNTIYF. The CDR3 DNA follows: TGTGCCAGCAGTTATGGACAGGGTGGAAACACCATATATTTT.

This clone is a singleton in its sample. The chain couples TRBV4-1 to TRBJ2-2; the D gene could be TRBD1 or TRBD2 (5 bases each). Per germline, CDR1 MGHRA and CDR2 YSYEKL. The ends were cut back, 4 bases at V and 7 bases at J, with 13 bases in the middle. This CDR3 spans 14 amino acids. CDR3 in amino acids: CASSLGTVGGELFF. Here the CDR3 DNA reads TGCGCCAGCAGCCTGGGGACGGTGGGCGGGGAGCTGTTTTTT.

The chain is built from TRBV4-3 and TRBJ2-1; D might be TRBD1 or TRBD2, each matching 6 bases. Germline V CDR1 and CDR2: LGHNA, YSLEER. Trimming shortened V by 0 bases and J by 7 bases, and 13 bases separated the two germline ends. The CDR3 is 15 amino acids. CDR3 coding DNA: TGCGCCAGCAGCCAAGAAGGGGGGTCTGTTAATGAGCAGTTCTTC. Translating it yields CASSQEGGSVNEQFF.

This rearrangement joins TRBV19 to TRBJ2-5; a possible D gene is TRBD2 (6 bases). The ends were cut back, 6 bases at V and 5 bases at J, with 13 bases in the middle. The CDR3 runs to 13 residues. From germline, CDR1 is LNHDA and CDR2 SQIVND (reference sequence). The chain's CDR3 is CASSNGREETQYF. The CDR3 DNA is TGTGCCAGTAGCAACGGCCGGGAGGAGACCCAGTACTTC.